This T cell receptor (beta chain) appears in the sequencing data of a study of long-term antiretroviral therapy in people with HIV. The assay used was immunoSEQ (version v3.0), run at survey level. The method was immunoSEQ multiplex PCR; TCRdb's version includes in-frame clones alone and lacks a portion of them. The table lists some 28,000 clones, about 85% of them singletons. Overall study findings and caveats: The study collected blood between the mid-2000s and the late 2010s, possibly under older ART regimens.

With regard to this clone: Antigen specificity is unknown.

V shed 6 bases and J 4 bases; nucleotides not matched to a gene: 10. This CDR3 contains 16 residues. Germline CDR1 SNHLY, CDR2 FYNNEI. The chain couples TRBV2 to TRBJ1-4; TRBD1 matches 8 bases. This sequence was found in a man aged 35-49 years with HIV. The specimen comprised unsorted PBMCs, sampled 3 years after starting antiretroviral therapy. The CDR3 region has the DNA TGTGCCAGCAGGGCCAGGGGGCTCCTCTTTAATGAAAAACTGTTTTTT. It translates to CASRARGLLFNEKLFF.